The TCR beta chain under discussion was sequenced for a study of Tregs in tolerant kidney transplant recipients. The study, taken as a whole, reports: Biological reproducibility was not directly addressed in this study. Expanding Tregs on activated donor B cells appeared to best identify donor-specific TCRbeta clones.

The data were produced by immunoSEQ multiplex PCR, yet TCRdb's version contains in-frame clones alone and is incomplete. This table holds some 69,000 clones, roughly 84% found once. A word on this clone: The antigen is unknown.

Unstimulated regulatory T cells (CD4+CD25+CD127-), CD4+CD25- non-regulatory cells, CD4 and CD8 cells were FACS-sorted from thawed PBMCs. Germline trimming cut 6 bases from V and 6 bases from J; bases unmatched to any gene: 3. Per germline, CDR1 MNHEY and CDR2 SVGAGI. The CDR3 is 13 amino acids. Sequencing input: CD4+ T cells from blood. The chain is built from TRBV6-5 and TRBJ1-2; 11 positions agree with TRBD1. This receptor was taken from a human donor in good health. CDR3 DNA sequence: TGTGCCAGCAGCGGACAGGGGGCCAATGGCTACACCTTC. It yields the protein CASSGQGANGYTF.